A single sample is the source of the 23 T cell receptor beta chains below, sequenced in a study of identical twins (dated by TCRdb to 2016 to 2017). Library method: 5' RACE. The listed sequencing device is Illumina HiSeq 2000. Through fastp at Q25 and MiXCR, TCRdb rebuilt clones from the public reads, retaining in-frame beta chains. Duplicate CDR3 protein sequences are folded into a single record with the most common DNA and genes. Within this sample are some 790,000 distinct CDR3 sequences, with over 15% of them counted one time only. The ten largest clones capture 13% of the sample. These data were also reused for a study on T cells expressing NK-cell markers.

The specimen was PBMCs. The source of these receptors is a woman between 18 and 29 years old in good health.

This clonotype occurred a few times. The chain employs TRBV6-5 and TRBJ1-1; no clear D gene. Germline CDR1 is MNHEY and CDR2 is SVGAGI. Trimming pared 0 bases from V and 1 base from J, leaving 9 bases between. There are 15 residues in the CDR3. DNA of the CDR3: TGTGCCAGCAGTTACTCGAGGCAGCAGAACACTGAAGCTTTCTTT. Its protein is CASSYSRQQNTEAFF.

V gene TRBV6-5 combines with J gene TRBJ1-1, with 7 positions matching TRBD1. This CDR3 is built from 14 residues. CDR1 is MNHEY, CDR2 SVGAGI, per germline. V lost 4 bases, J lost 8 bases, and 10 bases stayed unmatched. Here the CDR3 reads CASSSTGGTVEAFF. In DNA, the CDR3 is TGTGCCAGCAGTTCTACGGGAGGGACAGTGGAAGCTTTCTTT.

At least ten counts were recorded for this clonotype. The chain links TRBV12-3 or TRBV12-4 to TRBJ1-1; the match to TRBD1 covers 8 bases. Trimming cost V 3 bases and J 3 bases; bases outside gene matches: 3. The CDR3 runs to 14 residues. In DNA, the CDR3 is TGTGCCAGCAGTTTTACAGGGGGAGACACTGAAGCTTTCTTT. The encoded protein is CASSFTGGDTEAFF.

The chain employs TRBV18 and TRBJ2-2, with D maybe TRBD2 (5 bases). The CDR3 sequence is 14 residues long. V was shortened by 3 bases and J by 3 bases, with 8 bases between the two germline ends. Germline-derived CDR1 and CDR2 are KGHSH and LQKENI. This chain's CDR3 is CASSPWEYTGELFF. The DNA for the CDR3 is TGTGCCAGCTCACCGTGGGAGTACACCGGGGAGCTGTTTTTT.

This sequence joins TRBV3-1 and TRBJ2-7; tentatively, D is TRBD1 (5 bases). The CDR3 has 13 amino acids. V dropped 0 bases and J dropped 7 bases, with 10 bases sitting between them. Germline V gives CDR1 LGHDT, CDR2 YNNKEL (reference sequence). CDR3 in DNA: TGTGCCAGCAGCCAAGAAGGGGATCGGGAGCAGTACTTC. It specifies CASSQEGDREQYF.

This clonotype was counted a few times. This chain joins TRBV3-1 and TRBJ2-3; TRBD2 matches 8 bases. V dropped 4 bases and J dropped 4; count of bases not matched to a gene: 10. Germline V lookup: CDR1 LGHDT, CDR2 YNNKEL (reference sequence). The CDR3 runs to 16 residues. The CDR3 reads CASSPTVGGASDTQYF. Here the CDR3 DNA reads TGTGCCAGCAGCCCCACTGTCGGGGGGGCATCAGATACGCAGTATTTT.

In this sample, this clonotype turned up a few times. The chain couples TRBV12-3 or TRBV12-4 to TRBJ1-3, with D hard to call. With 1 base removed from V and 8 bases from J, the gap between germline ends came to 3 bases. This CDR3 has 11 amino acids. The chain's CDR3 is CASSLGDTIYF. The CDR3 region has the DNA TGTGCCAGCAGTTTAGGCGACACCATATATTTT.

This chain uses TRBV4-3 with TRBJ2-6; D unresolved. V was shortened by 6 bases and J by 0 bases, with 12 bases between the two germline ends. The germline CDR1 and CDR2 sequences are LGHNA and YSLEER. The CDR3 has 16 residues. This chain's CDR3 is CASRGIGDSGANVLTF. As DNA, the CDR3 is TGCGCCAGCAGGGGAATAGGAGACTCTGGGGCCAACGTCCTGACTTTC.

The chain joins TRBV3-1 to TRBJ2-3; 10 positions agree with TRBD2. V shed 4 bases and J 10 bases; nucleotides not matched to a gene: 5. The CDR3 contains 13 residues. The germline CDR1 and CDR2 sequences are LGHDT and YNNKEL (reference sequence). CDR3 sequence reads: CASSLGSGRSQYF. The CDR3 region has the DNA TGTGCCAGCAGCCTGGGTAGCGGGAGGTCGCAGTATTTT.

This clonotype was seen a few times. A read error may explain this, as a much larger clone is one base away. The chain couples TRBV7-2 to TRBJ2-7; D not certain. CDR3 length equals 11 residues. Trimming took 6 bases from V and 2 from J, leaving 5 bases between them. Germline lookup yields CDR1 SGHTA and CDR2 FQGNSA. The CDR3 DNA follows: TGTGCCAGCAGACAGACCTACGAGCAGTACTTC. Its translation is CASRQTYEQYF.

This clonotype was seen more than once but under ten times. The chain joins TRBV5-6 to TRBJ1-6; D uncertain. Germline CDR1 reads SGHDT; CDR2 reads YYEEEE. The CDR3 extends over 11 amino acids. Trimming cost V 4 bases and J 12 bases, with 8 bases left between them. CDR3 loop: CASSVGGPLHF. In DNA form, the CDR3 reads TGTGCCAGCAGCGTAGGTGGACCCCTCCACTTT.

Only a few counts were recorded for this clonotype. The rearrangement links TRBV6-5 to TRBJ1-1; maybe TRBD1 (5 bases). CDR1 is MNHEY, CDR2 SVGAGI, per germline. The V gene lost 0 bases and the J gene lost 6 bases, with 14 bases spanning the gap. This CDR3 has 15 residues. The CDR3 nucleotides are TGTGCCAGCAGTTACTCGGGGAGGGGAGATGCTGAAGCTTTCTTT. Amino acids: CASSYSGRGDAEAFF.

This clonotype was picked up many times. The V and J genes are TRBV10-2 and TRBJ2-5; 7 nucleotides agree with TRBD2. Germline lookup yields CDR1 WSHSY and CDR2 SAAADI. The junction had 6 bases not matched to a gene; V was cut back by 7 bases and J by 1 base. The CDR3 sequence is 14 residues long. In DNA form, the CDR3 reads TGCGCCAGCAAGGAGCGGGGCGTCCAAGAGACCCAGTACTTC. It specifies CASKERGVQETQYF.

Only a few counts were recorded for this clonotype. The rearrangement joins TRBV7-2 to TRBJ2-5; 8 bases are shared with TRBD2. The trim removed 7 bases at V and 5 bases at J, leaving 12 bases unmatched. This CDR3 comprises 15 residues. Germline loops: CDR1 SGHTA, CDR2 FQGNSA. In DNA form, the CDR3 reads TGTGCCAGCACCGTCGGACTAGCCGGGGGGGAGACCCAGTACTTC. Encoded protein: CASTVGLAGGETQYF.

The gene calls are TRBV2 and TRBJ2-3; 11 positions agree with TRBD2. This CDR3 has 16 residues. Germline assignment: CDR1 SNHLY and CDR2 FYNNEI. After removal of 6 bases from V and 2 bases from J, the junction contained 7 bases not matched to a gene. The CDR3 here is CASRPGLAEYTDTQYF. The CDR3 nucleotides are TGTGCCAGCAGGCCGGGACTAGCGGAGTACACAGATACGCAGTATTTT.

This clonotype has a handful of counts. The V and J genes are TRBV3-1 and TRBJ2-7, with D perhaps TRBD2 (6 bases). The V end was cut by 4 bases, the J end by 4 bases, with 11 bases between. This CDR3 is built from 13 residues. The germline V gene encodes CDR1 LGHDT and CDR2 YNNKEL (reference sequence). CDR3 residues: CASSRGLLYEQYF. CDR3 DNA sequence: TGTGCCAGCAGCCGGGGACTTTTGTACGAGCAGTACTTC.

The J gene is TRBJ2-1, the V gene TRBV29-1, with 9 bases fitting TRBD2. The ends lost 4 bases at V and 0 bases at J; junction bases unmatched: 7. Germline CDR1 and CDR2: SQVTM and ANQGSEA. This CDR3 contains 16 residues. The CDR3 protein is CSVVGREGSSYNEQFF. CDR3 bases: TGCAGCGTTGTCGGGCGGGAGGGCTCCTCCTACAATGAGCAGTTCTTC.

This chain links TRBV3-1 with TRBJ2-4; D ambiguous. The germline V gene has CDR1 LGHDT and CDR2 YNNKEL (reference sequence). The length of the CDR3 is 15 residues. Between the trimmed V and J ends, which lost 6 bases and 0 bases, there was a span of 12 bases. The DNA of the CDR3 is TGTGCCAGCAGGCACGGTGAGAGAGCCAAAAACATTCAGTACTTC. Translating it yields CASRHGERAKNIQYF. The full variable domain, completed using reference TRBV3-1 and TRBJ2-4, is DTAVSQTPKYLVTQMGNDKSIKCEQNLGHDTMYWYKQDSKKFLKIMFSYNNKELIINETVPNRFSPKSPDKAHLNLHINSLELGDSAVYFCASRHGERAKNIQYFGAGTRLSVL.

This sequence joins TRBV3-1 and TRBJ1-1, with a tentative D call TRBD1 (6 bases). The CDR3 runs 14 residues. Germline V gives CDR1 LGHDT, CDR2 YNNKEL (reference sequence). Trimming took off 3 bases at V and 5 bases at J, with 13 bases between the two ends. The CDR3 reads CASSQRGGPTEAFF. CDR3 DNA: TGTGCCAGCAGCCAGCGAGGGGGGCCGACTGAAGCTTTCTTT.

Ten or more counts support this clonotype. The V gene is TRBV6-5, the J gene TRBJ2-1; 13 bases line up with TRBD2. Germline CDR1 reads MNHEY; CDR2 reads SVGAGI. This CDR3 spans 15 amino acids. After removal of 2 bases from V and 7 bases from J, the junction contained 2 bases not matched to a gene. For the CDR3, the DNA is TGTGCCAGCAGTTACCAACTAGCGGGAGGGAATGAGCAGTTCTTC. It yields the protein CASSYQLAGGNEQFF.

The chain couples TRBV30 to TRBJ2-1, with D perhaps matching TRBD2 (6 bases). V dropped 4 bases and J dropped 3 bases, with 10 bases sitting between them. The germline V gene has CDR1 GTSNPN and CDR2 SVGIG (reference sequence). CDR3 size: 13 residues. CDR3 nucleotides: TGTGCCTGGATAACGGGAGTCTACAATGAGCAGTTCTTC. Its translation: CAWITGVYNEQFF. Full variable domain (outside the CDR3, taken from reference TRBV30 and TRBJ2-1): SQTIHQWPATLVQPVGSPLSLECTVEGTSNPNLYWYRQAAGRGLQLLFYSVGIGQISSEVPQNLSASRPQDRQFILSSKKLLLSDSGFYLCAWITGVYNEQFFGPGTRLTVL.

This clonotype was seen at least ten times. The CDR3 DNA follows: TGCAGTGCTAGAGGGTCAGGGGGTTTAGATACGCAGTATTTT. Translating it yields CSARGSGGLDTQYF. The V gene is TRBV20-1, the J gene TRBJ2-3; 7 bases line up with TRBD1. The J segment lost 5 bases and the V segment lost 1 base, leaving 6 bases of the junction unmatched. CDR1 is DFQATT and CDR2 is SNEGSKA in the germline V gene (reference sequence). The CDR3 has 14 residues.

This clonotype has only a few counts. The CDR3 sequence is CASSFDRADYNEQFF. CDR3 DNA: TGCGCCAGCAGCTTCGACAGGGCTGACTACAATGAGCAGTTCTTC. This chain links TRBV5-1 with TRBJ2-1, with 7 nucleotides matching TRBD1. V was pared by 2 bases and J by 3 bases, with 5 bases of the junction left unmatched. Germline CDR1 is SGHRS and CDR2 is YFSETQ. The length of the CDR3 is 15 residues.